The 26 T cell receptor beta chains below all came from one sample that was sequenced in a study of T cells after posttransplantation cyclophosphamide (dated by TCRdb to 2016 to 2017). Receptor amplification or capture employed the immunoSEQ multiplex PCR assay. TCRdb mirrors the immuneACCESS table, restricted to in-frame sequences. Some clones are absent from its copies; in checked studies, under half trace to an unresolved V gene, and the reason for the others is unknown. For this sample, roughly 35,000 clones are listed, none of them singletons. The ten top clones hold less than 7.5% of the sample. Sample: PBMCs. The receptors were sampled from a woman aged 50 to 60 in good health and a related stem cell transplant donor.

This clone appeared many times. This chain uses TRBV11-3 with TRBJ2-2, with TRBD2 as a possible D gene (5 bases). The CDR3 loop spans 15 amino acids. With 4 bases removed from V and 7 bases from J, the gap between germline ends came to 16 bases. The germline gives CDR1 SGHNT, CDR2 YENEEA. In DNA, the CDR3 is TGTGCCAGCAGCTACTCGTTGCAGGCGGGCGGGGAGCTGTTTTTT. It specifies CASSYSLQAGGELFF.

This clone was seen many times. This chain joins TRBV7-9 and TRBJ2-1, with 14 bases identical to TRBD2. V was pared by 3 bases and J by 8 bases, with 3 bases of the junction left unmatched. The CDR3 loop spans 15 amino acids. The germline V gene has CDR1 SEHNR and CDR2 FQNEAQ (reference sequence). This CDR3 is CASSFGTSGSYEQFF. The CDR3 DNA reads as TGTGCCAGCAGCTTCGGGACTAGCGGGAGCTATGAGCAGTTCTTC.

This clone appeared many times. The rearrangement links TRBV29-1 to TRBJ2-7, with unresolved D. V dropped 3 bases and J dropped 2 bases, with 5 bases sitting between them. The CDR3 runs to 11 residues. Germline V CDR1 and CDR2: SQVTM, ANQGSEA. The CDR3 spells CSVETPYEQYF. The CDR3 bases are TGCAGCGTTGAGACTCCCTACGAGCAGTACTTC.

The sample holds many counts of this clone. The genes are TRBV27 and TRBJ1-1; D is perhaps TRBD1 (5 bases). CDR1 is MNHEY and CDR2 is SMNVEV in the germline V gene (reference sequence). The CDR3 is made up of 13 amino acids. V was clipped by 5 bases and J by 7 bases, with 14 bases between them. The CDR3 DNA reads as TGTGCCAGCAGTCCGAGTGGGGGGAATGAAGCTTTCTTT. This encodes CASSPSGGNEAFF.

This clone was seen ten or more times. The chain employs TRBV4-1 and TRBJ1-1; 7 bases line up with TRBD1. The V gene end was trimmed by 4 bases and the J gene end by 0 bases; junction bases not matched to a gene: 8. This CDR3 is 16 amino acids long. CDR1 is MGHRA, CDR2 YSYEKL, per germline. The DNA for the CDR3 is TGCGCCAGCAGCCCCAGACAGGGAGGCATGAACACTGAAGCTTTCTTT. As protein: CASSPRQGGMNTEAFF.

The table lists this clone with many counts. CDR3 in amino acids: CATSTTGGNTYEQYF. The CDR3 bases are TGTGCCACCTCCACGACAGGGGGAAACACCTACGAGCAGTACTTC. The genes are TRBV19 and TRBJ2-7; 9 bases line up with TRBD1. There are 15 residues in the CDR3. The V gene end was trimmed by 10 bases and the J gene end by 2 bases; junction bases not matched to a gene: 12. From germline, CDR1 is LNHDA and CDR2 SQIVND (reference sequence).

This clone was seen repeatedly, ten times or more. CDR3 nucleotides: TGTGCCACCAGCAGAGATCCCGGACAGGTGAACACTGAAGCTTTCTTT. Protein: CATSRDPGQVNTEAFF. V usage is TRBV15 and J usage is TRBJ1-1; TRBD1 matches 7 bases. This CDR3 has 16 amino acids. Unmatched junction bases numbered 4, after V lost 0 bases and J lost 0 bases. Germline V gene lookup returns CDR1 LNHNV and CDR2 YYDKDF (reference sequence).

In its sample, this clone was seen many times. The chain couples TRBV12-3 or TRBV12-4 to TRBJ1-1; tentatively, D is TRBD1 (5 bases). The CDR3 totals 17 residues. The V and J ends lost 3 bases and 0 bases respectively, with 17 bases between them. The CDR3 DNA reads TGTGCCAGCAGTTTGGGGCTCACTATGGGTATGAACACTGAAGCTTTCTTT. Amino acid sequence: CASSLGLTMGMNTEAFF.

This clone was observed a few times. The CDR3 DNA is TGTGCCAGCAGCTCGGGACTAGCGGAAAGGGGTACGCAGTATTTT. The encoded protein is CASSSGLAERGTQYF. The chain is built from TRBV7-6 and TRBJ2-3, with 11 bases lining up with TRBD2. Per the germline V gene, CDR1 is SGHVS and CDR2 is FNYEAQ. The ends lost 4 bases at V and 8 bases at J; junction bases unmatched: 8. This CDR3 has 15 amino acids.

This clone was detected many times. The V gene is TRBV10-1, the J gene TRBJ2-7; D is perhaps TRBD2 (6 bases). V lost 8 bases, J lost 3 bases, and 17 bases lay in between. Germline loops: CDR1 WNHNN, CDR2 SYGVQD (reference sequence). The CDR3 length is 14 residues. CDR3 in amino acids: CASATGTGVYEQYF. The CDR3 region has the DNA TGCGCCAGCGCCACCGGGACGGGGGTCTACGAGCAGTACTTC.

This clone appeared many times. The rearrangement joins TRBV9 to TRBJ2-7; 11 bases agree with TRBD2. Losses at the gene ends were 0 bases for V and 5 bases for J; bases not matched to a gene: 4. Germline lookup yields CDR1 SGDLS and CDR2 YYNGEE. This CDR3 has 15 amino acids. The CDR3 coding sequence is TGTGCCAGCAGCGTAGCTCTACTAGCGGGAGACGAGCAGTACTTC. Its protein product is CASSVALLAGDEQYF.

This clone was recorded at least ten times. This sequence joins TRBV27 and TRBJ2-1; D gene unclear. This CDR3 region has 14 residues. The germline V gene encodes CDR1 MNHEY and CDR2 SMNVEV (reference sequence). V lost 5 bases and J lost 2, with 10 bases in between. The CDR3 reads CASSTGVAYNEQFF. In nucleotides, the CDR3 is TGTGCCAGCAGTACGGGTGTCGCCTACAATGAGCAGTTCTTC.

This clone was picked up many times. This chain links TRBV4-1 with TRBJ2-7; D possibly corresponds to TRBD2 (6 bases). The CDR3 is 14 residues long. CDR1 is MGHRA and CDR2 is YSYEKL in the germline V gene. Trimming removed 1 base from V and 7 bases from J, with 14 bases in between. The DNA of the CDR3 is TGCGCCAGCAGCCAAGGGGGAGGACTACGAGAGCAGTACTTC. It encodes CASSQGGGLREQYF.

This clone was picked up many times. This chain links TRBV27 with TRBJ2-1; TRBD1 matches 7 bases. The germline CDR1 and CDR2 sequences are MNHEY and SMNVEV (reference sequence). CDR3 length: 14 amino acids. V lost 6 bases and J lost 0; bases outside the gene matches: 2. The chain's CDR3 is CASRQGSSYNEQFF. In DNA, the CDR3 is TGTGCCAGCAGACAGGGGAGCTCCTACAATGAGCAGTTCTTC.

At least ten counts were recorded for this clone. The chain has TRBV5-1 and TRBJ2-7, with 8 bases aligning to TRBD2. The CDR3 has 14 residues. Germline loops: CDR1 SGHRS, CDR2 YFSETQ. The trim removed 4 bases at V and 6 bases at J, leaving 9 bases unmatched. CDR3 region: CASSGSGGGVEQYF. DNA of the CDR3: TGCGCCAGCAGCGGCAGCGGGGGAGGGGTCGAGCAGTACTTC. Full variable domain (outside the CDR3, taken from reference TRBV5-1 and TRBJ2-7): KAGVTQTPRYLIKTRGQQVTLSCSPISGHRSVSWYQQTPGQGLQFLFEYFSETQRNKGNFPGRFSGRQFSNSRSEMNVSTLELGDSALYLCASSGSGGGVEQYFGPGTRLTVT.

In this sample, this clone turned up many times. The V and J genes are TRBV6-2 or TRBV6-3 and TRBJ2-2; the match to TRBD1 covers 7 bases. Germline values: CDR1 MNHEY, CDR2 SVGEGT. This CDR3 contains 14 residues. V shed 8 bases, J shed 3 bases, and the junction held 6 bases outside the gene matches. The CDR3 loop is CASQTGKYTGELFF. The CDR3 coding sequence is TGTGCCAGCCAGACAGGGAAGTACACCGGGGAGCTGTTTTTT.

This clone has a count of ten or more. V is TRBV19 and J is TRBJ1-5; D possibly corresponds to TRBD1 (5 bases). Germline CDR1 reads LNHDA; CDR2 reads SQIVND (reference sequence). V lost 1 base and J lost 9, with 19 bases in between. This CDR3 contains 16 residues. The CDR3 bases are TGTGCCAGTAGTATAGTGGGGCCCGGGTCTCGGTGGCCCCAGCATTTT. Protein sequence: CASSIVGPGSRWPQHF. The variable domain in full, completed from reference TRBV19 and TRBJ1-5, reads DGGITQSPKYLFRKEGQNVTLSCEQNLNHDAMYWYRQDPGQGLRLIYYSQIVNDFQKGDIAEGYSVSREKKESFPLTVTSAQKNPTAFYLCASSIVGPGSRWPQHFGDGTRLSIL.

Worth noting for this clone: A junction boundary mismatches the germline segment, possibly from a read error. The V gene is TRBV30, the J gene TRBJ2-7; possibly TRBD1 for D (6 bases). The CDR3 contains 12 residues. CDR1 is GTSNPN and CDR2 is SVGIG in the germline V gene (reference sequence). CDR3 sequence: CAWTGVPYQQYF. The CDR3 nucleotides read TGTGCCTGGACAGGGGTTCCCTACCAGCAGTACTTC. Supplemented by reference TRBV30 and TRBJ2-7, the full variable domain reads SQTIHQWPATLVQPVGSPLSLECTVEGTSNPNLYWYRQAAGRGLQLLFYSVGIGQISSEVPQNLSASRPQDRQFILSSKKLLLSDSGFYLCAWTGVPYQQYFGPGTRLTVT.

V is TRBV9 and J is TRBJ2-3; 14 positions agree with TRBD2. The V gene's germline CDR1 is SGDLS and CDR2 YYNGEE. Trimming took 4 bases from V and 2 from J; bases not matched to a gene: 15. The CDR3 spans 20 residues. The CDR3 reads CASSPRTSGRPSAFTDTQYF. The DNA of the CDR3 is TGTGCCAGCAGCCCGAGGACTAGCGGGAGGCCCAGCGCTTTCACAGATACGCAGTATTTT. Full variable domain (rest looked up from reference TRBV9 and TRBJ2-3): DSGVTQTPKHLITATGQRVTLRCSPRSGDLSVYWYQQSLDQGLQFLIQYYNGEERAKGNILERFSAQQFPDLHSELNLSSLELGDSALYFCASSPRTSGRPSAFTDTQYFGPGTRLTVL.

This clone was recorded many times. This CDR3 is CASRITGKHQPQHF. The CDR3 region has the DNA TGTGCCAGCAGGATAACAGGAAAACATCAGCCCCAGCATTTT. J is TRBJ1-5 and V is TRBV28, with TRBD1 as a possible D gene (5 bases). This CDR3 has 14 residues. Germline V gives CDR1 MDHEN, CDR2 SYDVKM. The V gene lost 6 bases and the J gene lost 5 bases, with 14 bases spanning the gap.

In this sample, this clone turned up many times. The rearrangement uses TRBV9 and TRBJ1-3; a possible D gene is TRBD1 (6 bases). The CDR3 is made up of 16 amino acids. In germline, CDR1 is SGDLS, CDR2 YYNGEE. Trimming took off 1 base at V and 4 bases at J, with 15 bases between the two ends. CDR3 sequence (DNA): TGTGCCAGCAGCGTATTAGGACAGAGCTCGGGAAACACCATATATTTT. Translating it yields CASSVLGQSSGNTIYF.

This clone was seen many times. The J gene is TRBJ2-1, the V gene TRBV6-6; TRBD1 agrees at 7 bases. The length of the CDR3 is 16 residues. Germline lookup yields CDR1 MNHNY and CDR2 SVGAGI (reference sequence). V trimming: 4 bases; J trimming: 7 bases; junction bases outside the gene matches: 13. This CDR3 is CASSSTPDRVLNEQFF. The DNA of the CDR3 is TGTGCCAGCAGTTCGACACCAGACAGGGTGTTGAATGAGCAGTTCTTC.

This clone was counted ten times or more. The chain links TRBV27 to TRBJ1-2, with 10 bases aligning to TRBD1. This CDR3 has 15 amino acids. Germline lookup yields CDR1 MNHEY and CDR2 SMNVEV (reference sequence). V lost 5 bases to trimming and J lost 8 bases; unmatched junction nucleotides: 11. The CDR3, as DNA: TGTGCCAGCAGTCCTACGCGAGACAGGGGGCAAGGCTACACCTTC. This translates into CASSPTRDRGQGYTF.

This clone was detected a few times. This sequence joins TRBV4-2 and TRBJ2-3; 8 bases map to TRBD1. CDR3 length equals 14 residues. Germline V CDR1 and CDR2: LGHNA, YNFKEQ. Trimming took 0 bases from V and 6 from J; bases not matched to a gene: 2. The CDR3 DNA reads TGTGCCAGCAGCCAAGATTGGACAGGGGATACGCAGTATTTT. Its protein product is CASSQDWTGDTQYF.

This clone has a count of ten or more. V usage is TRBV6-2 or TRBV6-3 and J usage is TRBJ1-5; the match to TRBD1 covers 7 bases. Germline loops: CDR1 MNHEY, CDR2 SVGEGT. This CDR3 contains 15 residues. V was clipped by 0 bases and J by 7 bases; unmatched bases: 6. CDR3: CASSYSSQGDQPQHF. DNA for the CDR3: TGTGCCAGCAGTTACTCGAGTCAGGGGGACCAGCCCCAGCATTTT.

This clone showed up many times. The chain combines TRBV12-5 with TRBJ1-1; a possible D gene is TRBD1 (6 bases). Germline loops: CDR1 LGHNT, CDR2 FRNRAP. This CDR3 has 15 amino acids. Trimming pared 4 bases from V and 1 base from J, leaving 13 bases between. This CDR3 is CASGSKSGQNTEAFF. The CDR3 bases are TGTGCTAGTGGTTCAAAATCGGGACAGAACACTGAAGCTTTCTTT. Full variable domain (remainder filled in from reference TRBV12-5 and TRBJ1-1): DARVTQTPRHKVTEMGQEVTMRCQPILGHNTVFWYRQTMMQGLELLAYFRNRAPLDDSGMPKDRFSAEMPDATLATLKIQPSEPRDSAVYFCASGSKSGQNTEAFFGQGTRLTVV.